This TCR beta chain emerged from a study of brain T cells in children with intractable seizures. General study findings and limits: Pre-surgery blood may have been undersampled, hiding some clones. Patients' HCMV serostatus was unknown; virus specificity rests on CDR3 similarity alone.

Only cases whose brain tissue showed the highest T cell transcript signatures were sequenced. Pre-surgery treatment included at least one anti-epileptic drug. This clone was seen only once. Its specificity is not known. V lost 2 bases to trimming and J lost 2 bases, with 12 bases between them. The CDR3 runs 15 residues. Sequenced by immunoSEQ multiplex PCR; TCRdb stores in-frame clones only, minus some. The sample holds approximately 23,000 clones, roughly 94% seen once. Material: peripheral blood, obtained at surgery. The J gene is TRBJ1-1, the V gene TRBV23-1, with D hard to call. TRBV23-1 belongs to the ORF category, with a function that is uncertain. This receptor was identified in a boy between 5 and 17 years old with focal cortical dysplasia and intractable seizures. The CDR3 spells CASSQRWRVNTEAFF. The CDR3 coding sequence is TGCGCCAGCAGTCAAAGGTGGAGGGTAAACACTGAAGCTTTCTTT.